This is a list of T cell receptor beta chains from one sample in a study of blood T cell repertoires in COVID-19. The method was immunoSEQ multiplex PCR; TCRdb's version includes in-frame clones alone and lacks a portion of them. The sample records some 74,000 clones, approximately 86% being singletons. The sample was peripheral blood. The receptors stem from a middle-aged man with acute or convalescent COVID-19. Each CDR3 is given without its conserved first and last residue. Fields, in order: D gene, clone size, J gene, CDR3 length, V gene, CDR3 protein. D genes are given only for firm matches. Rows give clone size only sometimes, using once, few, many, or a class for an expanded clone.

TRBD1	.	TRBJ1-2	12	TRBV24-1	ATSDPDRGGGYT
TRBD1	.	TRBJ1-4	14	TRBV4-1	ASSQDQGQGNEKLF
.	few	TRBJ1-5	13	TRBV6-2/TRBV6-3	ASSYLGRRDQPQH
.	.	TRBJ1-3	12	TRBV30	AWSAVISGNTIY
.	.	TRBJ2-7	11	TRBV27	ASSLTTRDEQY
.	once	TRBJ1-4	12	TRBV2	ASSDGRVGEKLF
.	.	TRBJ2-3	11	TRBV24-1	ATSLLGADTQY
TRBD1	.	TRBJ1-4	12	TRBV30	AWSGQGAREKLF
.	few	TRBJ2-4	11	TRBV6-5	ASEFVAKNIQY
TRBD2	.	TRBJ2-3	14	TRBV2	ASRASGGAFTDTQY
.	.	TRBJ1-3	11	TRBV29-1	SVEGGSGNTIY
TRBD1	.	TRBJ2-5	13	TRBV18	ASSDRVPGQETQY
.	.	TRBJ2-2	12	TRBV9	ASSVPGDTGELF
TRBD1	.	TRBJ2-2	17	TRBV12-5	ASGLILLTRGLNTGELF
.	.	TRBJ2-3	13	TRBV29-1	SVVPAGPGTDTQY
.	once	TRBJ2-7	13	TRBV6-5	ASTDSTTWGSVQY
TRBD1	.	TRBJ1-1	15	TRBV3-1/TRBV3-2	ASSQASGGAMNTEAF
.	.	TRBJ1-5	12	TRBV30	AYSPGPTGQPQH
TRBD1	few	TRBJ1-3	13	TRBV7-7	ASSPRQGSGNTIY
TRBD1	.	TRBJ2-7	12	TRBV5-1	ASSGGTGTYEQY
TRBD1	.	TRBJ2-5	12	TRBV18	ASSPRTGEGTQY
TRBD1	.	TRBJ1-3	13	TRBV19	ATRYRGGSGNTIY
.	.	TRBJ2-7	12	TRBV5-1	ASSRTASSYEQY
TRBD1	.	TRBJ1-5	15	TRBV28	ASRQTGGQFSNQPQH
TRBD1	.	TRBJ2-2	13	TRBV30	AWSAARGPAGELF
TRBD1	.	TRBJ2-1	11	TRBV5-1	ASSSGQVREQF
TRBD1	.	TRBJ2-3	13	TRBV2	ASRNRGLPTDTQY
.	.	TRBJ2-3	12	TRBV4-1	ASSQGLLTDTQY
.	.	TRBJ1-3	13	TRBV7-9	ASSLRGQDVNTIY
.	once	TRBJ2-3	11	TRBV10-1	ASSEGSTDTQY
.	.	TRBJ2-7	11	TRBV27	ASTSSWLGEQY
TRBD1	.	TRBJ1-1	11	TRBV3-1/TRBV3-2	ASSPTGFTEAF
.	.	TRBJ2-1	10	TRBV30	AWSRTSSYSF
TRBD1	once	TRBJ1-2	14	TRBV6-5	ASSYRGTGGGYGYT
.	.	TRBJ2-7	11	TRBV9	ASSVTLGSEQY
.	.	TRBJ1-4	14	TRBV6-2/TRBV6-3	ASSPVIWQYNEKLF
TRBD1	.	TRBJ1-2	15	TRBV27	ASSSRDRGVGVYGYT
TRBD2	.	TRBJ2-2	16	TRBV5-1	ASSLEGLAGANTGELF